These T cell receptor beta chains were read from a single sample in a study of OX40 agonist ivuxolimab in advanced cancers. Repertoires were generated with immunoSEQ multiplex PCR, while TCRdb's copy carries only in-frame clones and drops some. This sample has about 59,000 clones; less than 90% occur once, and the top ten carry around 27%. This material consisted of CD4+ or CD8+ T cells sorted from blood, taken in a trial of the OX40 agonist ivuxolimab. Every receptor here comes from an adult with an advanced solid tumor such as melanoma, head and neck, liver or kidney cancer. Both conserved end residues are part of each CDR3. A D gene is named only where the DNA matches it firmly. Expanded clones are given a class, and other clones once, few, many or no size at all.

d_call j_call v_call clone_size cdr3_nt cdr3_aa
TRBD1 TRBJ2-7 TRBV28 once TGTGCCAGCATCCAACCGGGACAGGGAGCCTACGAGCAGTACTTC CASIQPGQGAYEQYF
. TRBJ2-2 TRBV2 . TGTGCCAGTTTTGGGCCTCCTGAGTCCGGGGAGCTGTTTTTT CASFGPPESGELFF
. TRBJ2-1 TRBV15 once TGTGCTTCGTCTGACAGCTACTACAATGAGCAGTTCTTC CASSDSYYNEQFF
. TRBJ2-7 TRBV6-5 . TGTGCCAGCAGTTACTCTTCGGCATCTCCCTACGAGCAGTACTTC CASSYSSASPYEQYF
. TRBJ1-5 TRBV7-2 few TGTGCCAGCAGCTTAGGTTTGGGGGGGCCTCAGCCCCAGCATTTT CASSLGLGGPQPQHF
TRBD1 TRBJ1-3 TRBV7-6 once TGTGCCAGCAGCTATGGACAGGCGACCTCTGGAAACACCATATATTTT CASSYGQATSGNTIYF
. TRBJ1-5 TRBV5-4 once TGTGCCAGCAGCATTCAGGGCAATAGCAATCAGCCCCAGCATTTT CASSIQGNSNQPQHF
. TRBJ1-2 TRBV30 . TGTGCCTGGAGTTCCCCAACTGGCTGCACCTTC CAWSSPTGCTF
TRBD2 TRBJ2-7 TRBV11-2 . TGTGCCAGCAGCTTAGAAGCGGGGGCTGGGTACGAGCAGTACTTC CASSLEAGAGYEQYF
. TRBJ1-3 TRBV2 . TGTGCCAGCACGGGGGGGGGCTCTGGAAACACCATATATTTT CASTGGGSGNTIYF
. TRBJ1-2 TRBV27 medium-sized TGTGCCAGCAGTTCCCCGGGAAGCTATGGCTACACCTTC CASSSPGSYGYTF
TRBD1 TRBJ2-7 TRBV10-1 once TGCGCCAGCAGTGAGTCTCAAACAGGGGGAACCTACGAGCAGTACTTC CASSESQTGGTYEQYF
TRBD2 TRBJ2-1 TRBV7-2 once TGTGCCAGCAGAAAAGCCGGGACTAGCAGCTACAATGAGCAGTTCTTC CASRKAGTSSYNEQFF
TRBD1 TRBJ1-4 TRBV7-2 . TGTGCCAGCAGTTCGGCCGGGACAGAGAATGAAAAACTGTTTTTT CASSSAGTENEKLFF
. TRBJ1-1 TRBV18 . TGTGCCAGCTCACCATACGAACCGGGACAAGCGAACACTGAAGCTTTCTTT CASSPYEPGQANTEAFF
TRBD2 TRBJ2-1 TRBV6-1 . TGTGCCAGCACACTGGGACTAGCGGGCTACAATGAGCAGTTCTTC CASTLGLAGYNEQFF
TRBD2 TRBJ2-3 TRBV30 . TGTGCCTGGAGTGTACATCGGATAGCGGGGGGCCTGGGGGGTAGCACAGATACGCAGTATTTT CAWSVHRIAGGLGGSTDTQYF
. TRBJ1-2 TRBV28 . TGTGCCAGCAGTTTATTTGGGACACAGGGCTACACCTTC CASSLFGTQGYTF
TRBD1 TRBJ1-4 TRBV7-2 . TGTGCCAGCAGCAAGGACAGGGGAGGGGAAAAACTGTTTTTT CASSKDRGGEKLFF
. TRBJ2-1 TRBV2 few TGTGCCAGCATTTGGAGTGGGTATCCCCGCTCCTACAATGAGCAGTTCTTC CASIWSGYPRSYNEQFF
TRBD1 TRBJ2-2 TRBV27 . TGTGCCAGCAGCAGACAGGGGAACACCGGGGAGCTGTTTTTT CASSRQGNTGELFF
. TRBJ1-4 TRBV11-2 . TGTGCCAGCAGCTTAGCTCTGGGGGGGAGTTATAATGAAAAACTGTTTTTT CASSLALGGSYNEKLFF
. TRBJ2-6 TRBV18 . TGTGCCAGCTCTCAAGACGTGAACTCTGGGGCCAACGTCCTGACTTTC CASSQDVNSGANVLTF
TRBD2 TRBJ2-5 TRBV27 once TGTGCCAGCAGTCCACTTGGGGGGGAGGGTTTCAAGACCCAGTACTTC CASSPLGGEGFKTQYF